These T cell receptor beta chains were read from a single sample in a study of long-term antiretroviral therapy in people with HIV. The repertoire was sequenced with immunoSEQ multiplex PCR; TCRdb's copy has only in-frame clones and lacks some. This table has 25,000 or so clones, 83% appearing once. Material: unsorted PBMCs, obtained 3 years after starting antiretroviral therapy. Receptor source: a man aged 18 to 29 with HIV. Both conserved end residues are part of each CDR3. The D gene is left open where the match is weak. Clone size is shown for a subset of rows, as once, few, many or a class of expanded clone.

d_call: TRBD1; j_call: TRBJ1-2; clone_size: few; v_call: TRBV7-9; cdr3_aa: CASSSSGQPNYGYTF; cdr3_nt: TGTGCCAGCAGCTCCTCGGGACAGCCTAACTATGGCTACACCTTC
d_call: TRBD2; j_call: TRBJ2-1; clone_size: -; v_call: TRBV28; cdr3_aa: CASIAAGGSYNEQFF; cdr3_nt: TGTGCCAGCATCGCCGCGGGGGGTTCCTACAATGAGCAGTTCTTC
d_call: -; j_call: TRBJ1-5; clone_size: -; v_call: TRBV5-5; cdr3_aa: CASSRQAAHQPQHF; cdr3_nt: TGTGCCAGCAGCCGGCAGGCAGCCCATCAGCCCCAGCATTTT
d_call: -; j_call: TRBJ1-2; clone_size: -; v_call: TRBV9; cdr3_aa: CASSVLGELNYGYTF; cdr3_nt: TGTGCCAGCAGCGTATTGGGGGAACTCAACTATGGCTACACCTTC
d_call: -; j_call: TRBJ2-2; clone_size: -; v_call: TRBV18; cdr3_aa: CASSGGGELFF; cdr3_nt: TGTGCCAGCTCTGGAGGAGGGGAGCTGTTTTTT
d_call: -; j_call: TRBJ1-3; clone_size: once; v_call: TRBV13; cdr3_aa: CASSLVGGGNTIYF; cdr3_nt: TGTGCCAGCAGCTTAGTGGGGGGAGGAAACACCATATATTTT
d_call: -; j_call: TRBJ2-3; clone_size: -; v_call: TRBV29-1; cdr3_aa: CSVERLTDTQYF; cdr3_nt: TGCAGCGTTGAGAGGCTCACAGATACGCAGTATTTT
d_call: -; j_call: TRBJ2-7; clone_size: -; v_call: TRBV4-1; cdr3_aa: CASSQERSYEQYF; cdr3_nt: TGCGCCAGCAGCCAAGAGAGATCCTACGAGCAGTACTTC
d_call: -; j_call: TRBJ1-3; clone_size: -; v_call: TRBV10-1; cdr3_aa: CASSEGGGNTIYF; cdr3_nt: TGCGCCAGCAGTGAGGGAGGGGGAAACACCATATATTTT
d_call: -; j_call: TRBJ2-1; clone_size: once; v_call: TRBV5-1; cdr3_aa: CASSLWGYNEQFF; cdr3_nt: TGCGCCAGCAGCTTGTGGGGTTACAATGAGCAGTTCTTC
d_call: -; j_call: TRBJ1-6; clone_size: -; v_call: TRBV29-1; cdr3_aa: CSVREGGRDSPLHF; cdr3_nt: TGCAGCGTTAGGGAGGGGGGGCGGGATTCACCCCTCCACTTT
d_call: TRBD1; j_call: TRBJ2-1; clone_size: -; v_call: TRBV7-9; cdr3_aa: CASSLLDQGAENEQFF; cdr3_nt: TGTGCCAGCAGCTTACTCGACCAGGGGGCTGAGAATGAGCAGTTCTTC
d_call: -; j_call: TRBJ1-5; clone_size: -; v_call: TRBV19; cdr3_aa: CASSIGQANSNQPQHF; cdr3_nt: TGTGCCAGTAGTATAGGACAGGCTAATAGCAATCAGCCCCAGCATTTT
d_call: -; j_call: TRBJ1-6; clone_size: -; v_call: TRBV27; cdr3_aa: CASSLDYNSPLHF; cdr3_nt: TGTGCCAGCAGTTTAGACTATAATTCACCCCTCCACTTT
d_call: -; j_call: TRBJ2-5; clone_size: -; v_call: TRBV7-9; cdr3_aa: CASSLPSWETQYF; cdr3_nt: TGTGCCAGCAGCTTACCTAGCTGGGAGACCCAGTACTTC
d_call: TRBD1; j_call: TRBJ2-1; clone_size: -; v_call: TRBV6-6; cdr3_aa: CASRPPGDREGFF; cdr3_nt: TGTGCCAGCAGGCCCCCCGGGGACAGGGAGGGGTTCTTC
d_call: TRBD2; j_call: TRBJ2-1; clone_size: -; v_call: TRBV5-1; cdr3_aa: CASSIGGAGHNEQFF; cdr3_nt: TGCGCCAGCAGTATCGGGGGGGCCGGACACAATGAGCAGTTCTTC
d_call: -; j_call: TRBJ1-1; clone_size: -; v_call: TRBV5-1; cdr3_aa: CASSLSRGVNTEAFF; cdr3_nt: TGCGCCAGCAGCTTATCCAGGGGCGTGAACACTGAAGCTTTCTTT
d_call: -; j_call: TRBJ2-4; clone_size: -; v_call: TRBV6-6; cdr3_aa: CASSRGGDKNIQYF; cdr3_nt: TGTGCCAGCAGTAGAGGGGGGGACAAAAACATTCAGTACTTC
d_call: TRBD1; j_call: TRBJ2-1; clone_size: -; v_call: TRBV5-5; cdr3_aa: CASSLRDSYNEQFF; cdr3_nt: TGTGCCAGCAGCTTGCGGGACAGCTACAATGAGCAGTTCTTC
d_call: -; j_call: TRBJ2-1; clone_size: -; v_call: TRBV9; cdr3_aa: CASSVGWLYNEQFF; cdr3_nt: TGTGCCAGCAGCGTAGGGTGGCTTTACAATGAGCAGTTCTTC
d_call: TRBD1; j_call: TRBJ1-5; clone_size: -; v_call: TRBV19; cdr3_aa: CATSTGESRNQPQHF; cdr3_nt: TGTGCCACATCGACAGGGGAGTCTCGCAATCAGCCCCAGCATTTT